What follows describes a single TCR beta chain. This receptor's antigen is unknown. No base quality information exists; no much larger clone differs at one position. For the CD8 naive samples, CD45RO-negative cells were positively selected for CCR7, yielding a CD45RA+CCR7+ population from which TemRA cells were excluded. Donors were healthy HIV-negative adults with no recently reported acute infections or vaccinations. Only Caucasian adults living in Nashville, Tennessee, USA were represented among the donors. After blood collection by leukapheresis, PBMCs were isolated using Ficoll-Histopaque density gradient centrifugation and then cryopreserved in the vapor phase of liquid nitrogen. Analytical flow cytometry was used to check the purity and quantity of every magnetically sorted T cell population. Genomic DNA was isolated from each sorted fraction and quantified by UV absorbance on a Nanodrop 2000c.

The data derive from a study of shared clonotypes between healthy human individuals (dated by TCRdb to 2018 to 2020). A note on the overall study: The cohort comprised two women and a few men aged 18 to 49 years. For each donor, CD4 naive and CD4 memory were each given three plates, CD8 naive was given two plates, and CD8 memory was given one plate. To estimate repertoire size and how much clonotype sharing occurs between individuals, the study deeply sequenced the blood TCR repertoires of five healthy adults. Libraries were prepared and TCR repertoires were sequenced by different laboratories using diverse techniques, in order to increase sequencing depth and limit assay-specific biases. Leukapheresis yielded between about 0.9 and 8.9 billion PBMCs per donor. Paper-wide results and their limitations: Based on pairwise subsampling, the degree of clonotype sharing among donors was expected to be affected by sequencing depth. Compared with non-shared clonotypes, clonotypes shared by all four sorted-subset donors had higher generation probabilities. Because the study included only a small number of donors, the genetic and exposure-history diversity represented was limited. Naive subsets generally had larger estimated clonotype richness than memory subsets. Sampling was restricted to blood, and TCR repertoires in tissue are likely to differ from TCR repertoires in blood. Sharing across several donors was observed for about 5% of naive CD4, 3% to 3.5% of naive CD8, 2% to 2.5% of memory CD4, and about 0.4% of memory CD8 clonotypes. Even with the large sequencing depth, rarefaction of the sorted-subset datasets indicated that sequencing was incomplete.

Using the deep immunoSEQ assay, multiplex PCR amplified TCR CDR3 regions from genomic DNA. Extracted genomic DNA from each cell subset was spread evenly across all wells of several immunoSEQ 96-well plates, with each plate serving as a replicate. For sorted subsets, each replicate PCR was loaded with 200 to 250 ng genomic DNA, equivalent to 25,000 to 35,000 T cell genomes. Purified libraries were quantified with a Qubit 3.0 fluorometer, sized on a Bioanalyzer 2100, and re-quantified with the KAPA Library Quantification kit. Every immunoSEQ 96-well plate was sequenced on a separate single-read 150-cycle Illumina NextSeq 550 flow cell. In the source study's methods: Because the immunoSEQ output included only junctional sequences and no quality scores, the filtering could not be the same as the filtering used for full-length reads. To assign V/J genes and CDR3, sequences were annotated against IMGT germline references using PyIR, a Python wrapper for IgBLAST v1.9. Reads were removed for weak V/J assignments (E-value above 1e-6), missing CDR3, stop codons, out-of-frame junctions, or ambiguous translated residues. V3J clonotypes were defined by identical inferred V gene, J gene, and CDR3 amino acid sequence. Percentage overlap between repertoires was calculated by dividing the number of shared unique clonotypes by the size of the smaller repertoire. Richness of each repertoire was evaluated using RTK rarefaction, the Chao1 estimator, and Recon v2.1 estimates of unobserved clonotypes. Generation probabilities were computed with OLGA for all TCRbeta clonotypes obtained by the gDNA method from a few donors. The immuneACCESS repertoire file appears here via TCRdb, limited to in-frame rearrangements. These files lack a portion of the clones; in checked studies, under half of the deficit traces to unresolved V genes, and the cause of the others is not known. V and J calls and clone size are those listed in that table; D and trimming were worked out from the DNA. Across this sample there are some 2 million clones, with roughly 95% seen only once. Around 1% of the sample is held by the ten biggest clonotypes.

The CDR3 runs 15 amino acids, cysteine and phenylalanine included. The CDR3 DNA has 45 bases and is translated from base 1. Trimming costs V 1 base and J 0 bases, and their ends lie 9 bases apart. CDR1 and CDR2 were assigned from the germline V gene (reference sequence) as SGHAT and FQDESV. The sequence came from a man in his late teens or twenties in good health. The rearranged segments are TRBV11-1 and TRBJ1-1, with an unclear D gene assignment. Specimen: naive CD8+ T cells sorted from blood. The meaning of the sample's cell subset or site label: CD45RA+CCR7+. The sequenced DNA is TGTGCCAGCAGCTTAGGGGCAGGACTGAACACTGAAGCTTTCTTT. This codes for CASSLGAGLNTEAFF.